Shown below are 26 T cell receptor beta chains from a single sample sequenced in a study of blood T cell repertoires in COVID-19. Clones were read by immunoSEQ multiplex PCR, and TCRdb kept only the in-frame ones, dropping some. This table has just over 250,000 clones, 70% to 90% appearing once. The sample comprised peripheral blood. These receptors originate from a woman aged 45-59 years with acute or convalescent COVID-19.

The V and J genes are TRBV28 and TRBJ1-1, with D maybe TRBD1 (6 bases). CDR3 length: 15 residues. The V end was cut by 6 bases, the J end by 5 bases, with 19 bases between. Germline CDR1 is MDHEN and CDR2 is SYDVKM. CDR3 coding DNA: TGTGCCAGCAGGCGTCTGACTGGGGGCGGAACTGAAGCTTTCTTT. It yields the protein CASRRLTGGGTEAFF.

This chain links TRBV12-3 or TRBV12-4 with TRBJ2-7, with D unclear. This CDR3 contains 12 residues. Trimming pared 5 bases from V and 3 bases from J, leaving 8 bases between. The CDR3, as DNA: TGTGCCAGCAGTCCACGACACTACGAGCAGTACTTC. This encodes CASSPRHYEQYF.

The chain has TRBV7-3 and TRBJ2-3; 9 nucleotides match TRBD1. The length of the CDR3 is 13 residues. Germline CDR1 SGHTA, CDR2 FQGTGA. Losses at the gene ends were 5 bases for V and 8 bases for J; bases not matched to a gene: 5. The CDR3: CASSASTGGTQYF. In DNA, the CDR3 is TGTGCCAGCAGCGCCTCGACAGGGGGTACGCAGTATTTT.

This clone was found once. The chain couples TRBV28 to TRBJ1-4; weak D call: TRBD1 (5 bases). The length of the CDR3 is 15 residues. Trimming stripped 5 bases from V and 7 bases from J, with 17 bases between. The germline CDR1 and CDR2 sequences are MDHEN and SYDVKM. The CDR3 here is CASSPREGRGEKLFF. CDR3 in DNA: TGTGCCAGCAGTCCAAGGGAGGGGAGGGGTGAAAAACTGTTTTTT.

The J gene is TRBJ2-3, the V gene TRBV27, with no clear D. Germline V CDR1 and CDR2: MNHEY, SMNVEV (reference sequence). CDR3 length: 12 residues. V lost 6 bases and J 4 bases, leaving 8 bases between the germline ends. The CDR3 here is CASRTWSDTQYF. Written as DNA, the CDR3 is TGTGCCAGCAGGACATGGTCAGATACGCAGTATTTT.

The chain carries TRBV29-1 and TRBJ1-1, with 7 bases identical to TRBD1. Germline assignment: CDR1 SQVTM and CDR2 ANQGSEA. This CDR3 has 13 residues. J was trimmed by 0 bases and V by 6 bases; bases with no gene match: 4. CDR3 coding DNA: TGCAGCGTCCGACAGGGACTGAACACTGAAGCTTTCTTT. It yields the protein CSVRQGLNTEAFF.

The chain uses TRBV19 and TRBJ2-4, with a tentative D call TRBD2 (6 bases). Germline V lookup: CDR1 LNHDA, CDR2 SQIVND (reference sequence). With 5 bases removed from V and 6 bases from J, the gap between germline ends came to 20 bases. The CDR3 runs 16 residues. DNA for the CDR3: TGTGCCAGTAGTGAACCCTCGGGGGACCCTTTAAACATTCAGTACTTC. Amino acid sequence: CASSEPSGDPLNIQYF.

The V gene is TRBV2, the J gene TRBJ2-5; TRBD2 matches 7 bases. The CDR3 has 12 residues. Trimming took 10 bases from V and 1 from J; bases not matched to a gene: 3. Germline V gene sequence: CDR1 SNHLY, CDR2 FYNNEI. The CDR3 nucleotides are TGTGCCACTTCGGGGGGCCAAGAGACCCAGTACTTC. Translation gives CATSGGQETQYF.

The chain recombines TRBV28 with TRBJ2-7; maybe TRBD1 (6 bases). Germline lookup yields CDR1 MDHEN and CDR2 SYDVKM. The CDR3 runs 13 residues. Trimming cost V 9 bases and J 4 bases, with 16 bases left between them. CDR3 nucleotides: TGTGCCAGTTGCCAGGGGCCCCTATACGAGCAGTACTTC. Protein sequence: CASCQGPLYEQYF.

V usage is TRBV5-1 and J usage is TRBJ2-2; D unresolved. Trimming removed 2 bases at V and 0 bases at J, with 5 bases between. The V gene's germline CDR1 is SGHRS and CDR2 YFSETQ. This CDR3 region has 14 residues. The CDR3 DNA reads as TGCGCCAGCAGCTTATCCACGAACACCGGGGAGCTGTTTTTT. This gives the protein CASSLSTNTGELFF.

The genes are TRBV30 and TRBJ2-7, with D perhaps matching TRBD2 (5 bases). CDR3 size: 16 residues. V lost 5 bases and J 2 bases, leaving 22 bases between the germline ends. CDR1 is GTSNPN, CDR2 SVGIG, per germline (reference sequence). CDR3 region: CAWLPRSGSQTYEQYF. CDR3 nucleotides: TGTGCCTGGTTGCCGCGAAGCGGATCCCAGACCTACGAGCAGTACTTC.

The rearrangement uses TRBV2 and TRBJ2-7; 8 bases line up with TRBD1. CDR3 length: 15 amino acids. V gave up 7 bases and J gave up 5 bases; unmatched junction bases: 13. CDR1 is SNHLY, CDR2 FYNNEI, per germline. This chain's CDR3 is CASKSRTGKIDEQYF. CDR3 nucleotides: TGTGCCAGCAAGTCGCGGACAGGGAAAATCGACGAGCAGTACTTC. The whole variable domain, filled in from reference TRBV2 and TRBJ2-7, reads EPEVTQTPSHQVTQMGQEVILRCVPISNHLYFYWYRQILGQKVEFLVSFYNNEISEKSEIFDDQFSVERPDGSNFTLKIRSTKLEDSAMYFCASKSRTGKIDEQYFGPGTRLTVT.

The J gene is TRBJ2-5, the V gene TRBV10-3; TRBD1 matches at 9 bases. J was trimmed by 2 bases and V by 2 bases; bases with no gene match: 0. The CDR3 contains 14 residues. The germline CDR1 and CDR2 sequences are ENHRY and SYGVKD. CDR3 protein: CAISEGTGQETQYF. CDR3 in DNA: TGTGCCATCAGTGAGGGGACAGGGCAAGAGACCCAGTACTTC.

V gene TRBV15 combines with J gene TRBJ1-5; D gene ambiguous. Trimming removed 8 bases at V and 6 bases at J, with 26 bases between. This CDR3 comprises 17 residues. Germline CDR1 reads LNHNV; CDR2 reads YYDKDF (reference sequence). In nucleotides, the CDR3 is TGTGCCACCGGTGGAAACGAGGGATTCCAGTTTGGTCAGCCCCAGCATTTT. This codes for CATGGNEGFQFGQPQHF.

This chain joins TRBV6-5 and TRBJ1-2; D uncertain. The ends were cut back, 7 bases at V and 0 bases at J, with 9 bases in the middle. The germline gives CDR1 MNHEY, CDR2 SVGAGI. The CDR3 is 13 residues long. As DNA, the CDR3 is TGTGCCAGCACGAGAGACTCTAACTATGGCTACACCTTC. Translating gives CASTRDSNYGYTF.

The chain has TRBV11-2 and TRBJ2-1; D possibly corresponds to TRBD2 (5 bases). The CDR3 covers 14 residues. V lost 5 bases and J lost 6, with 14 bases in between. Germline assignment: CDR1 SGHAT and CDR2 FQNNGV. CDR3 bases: TGTGCCAGCAGCCGCGTAGGCGGGTTCAATGAGCAGTTCTTC. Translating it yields CASSRVGGFNEQFF.

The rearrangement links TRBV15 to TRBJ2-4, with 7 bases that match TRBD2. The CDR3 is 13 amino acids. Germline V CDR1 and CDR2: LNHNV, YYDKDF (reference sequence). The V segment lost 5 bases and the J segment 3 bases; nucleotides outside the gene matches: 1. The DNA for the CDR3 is TGTGCCACCAGCGGGGGGGGCAAAAACATTCAGTACTTC. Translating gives CATSGGGKNIQYF.

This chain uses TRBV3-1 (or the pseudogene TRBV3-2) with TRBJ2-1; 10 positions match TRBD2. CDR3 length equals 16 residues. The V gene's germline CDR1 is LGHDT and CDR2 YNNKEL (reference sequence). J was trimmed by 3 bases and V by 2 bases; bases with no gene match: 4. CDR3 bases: TGTGCCAGCAGCCAATTTCCTAGCGGGGGCTACAATGAGCAGTTCTTC. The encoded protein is CASSQFPSGGYNEQFF.

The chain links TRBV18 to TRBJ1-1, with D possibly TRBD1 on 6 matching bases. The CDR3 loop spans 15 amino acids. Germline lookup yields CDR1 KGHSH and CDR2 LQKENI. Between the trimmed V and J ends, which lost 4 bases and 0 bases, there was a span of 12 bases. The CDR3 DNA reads TGTGCCAGCTCACAAAGCCAGGGGATGAACACTGAAGCTTTCTTT. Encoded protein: CASSQSQGMNTEAFF.

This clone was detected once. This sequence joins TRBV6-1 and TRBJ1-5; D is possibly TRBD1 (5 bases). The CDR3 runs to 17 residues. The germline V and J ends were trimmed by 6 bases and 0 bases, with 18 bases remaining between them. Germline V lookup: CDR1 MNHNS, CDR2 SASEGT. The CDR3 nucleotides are TGTGCCAGCAGCGAAAAACCGACAGATCTTAGCAATCAGCCCCAGCATTTT. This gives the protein CASSEKPTDLSNQPQHF.

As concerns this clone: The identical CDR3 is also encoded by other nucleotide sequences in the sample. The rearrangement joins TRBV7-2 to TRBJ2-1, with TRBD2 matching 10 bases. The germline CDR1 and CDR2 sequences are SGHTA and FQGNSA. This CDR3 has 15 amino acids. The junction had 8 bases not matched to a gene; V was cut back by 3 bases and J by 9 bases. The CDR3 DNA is TGTGCCAGCAGCTTGGGGCTAGCGGGAGTAAGTGAGCAGTTCTTC. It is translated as CASSLGLAGVSEQFF.

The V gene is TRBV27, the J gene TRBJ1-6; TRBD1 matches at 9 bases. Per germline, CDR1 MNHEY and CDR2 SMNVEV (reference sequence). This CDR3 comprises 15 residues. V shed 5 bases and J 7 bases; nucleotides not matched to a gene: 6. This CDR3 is CASSPTGTGNSPLHF. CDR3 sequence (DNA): TGTGCCAGCAGTCCGACCGGGACAGGGAATTCACCCCTCCACTTT.

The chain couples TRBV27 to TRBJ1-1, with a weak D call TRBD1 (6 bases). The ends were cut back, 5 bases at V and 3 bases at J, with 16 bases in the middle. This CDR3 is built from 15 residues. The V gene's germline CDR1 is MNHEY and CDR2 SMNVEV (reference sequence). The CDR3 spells CASSVYPRGHTEAFF. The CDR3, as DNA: TGTGCCAGCAGTGTATACCCCAGGGGTCACACTGAAGCTTTCTTT.

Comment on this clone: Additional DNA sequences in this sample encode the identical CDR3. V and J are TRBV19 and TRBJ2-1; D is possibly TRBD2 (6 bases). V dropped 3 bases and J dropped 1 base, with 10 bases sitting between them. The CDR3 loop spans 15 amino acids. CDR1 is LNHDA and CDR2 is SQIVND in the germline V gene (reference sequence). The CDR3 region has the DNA TGTGCCAGTAGTATCGGGAGCGGGTCCTACAATGAGCAGTTCTTC. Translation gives CASSIGSGSYNEQFF.

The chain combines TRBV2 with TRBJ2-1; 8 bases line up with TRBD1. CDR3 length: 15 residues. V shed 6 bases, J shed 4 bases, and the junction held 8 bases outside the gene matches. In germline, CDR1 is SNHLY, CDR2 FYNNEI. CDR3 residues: CASRTDRGSYNEQFF. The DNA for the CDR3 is TGTGCCAGCAGGACAGACAGGGGATCTTACAATGAGCAGTTCTTC.

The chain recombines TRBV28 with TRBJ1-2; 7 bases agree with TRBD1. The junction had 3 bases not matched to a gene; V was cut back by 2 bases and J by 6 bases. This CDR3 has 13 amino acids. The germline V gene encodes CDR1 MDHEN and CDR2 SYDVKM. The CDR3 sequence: CASSLDREDGYTF. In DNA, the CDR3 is TGTGCCAGCAGTTTAGACAGGGAAGATGGCTACACCTTC.